The present T cell receptor (beta chain) was sequenced within a study of metastatic and nonmetastatic thyroid tumors. Study details: Malignant and benign thyroid patients had repertoires compared in peripheral blood and tumor or nodule tissue. Whole-study results and caveats: As reported, TCR beta diversity in blood and tumor was significantly higher in malignant thyroid tumors than in benign nodules.

Each patient went into thyroid surgery without having received any treatment. This CDR3 contains 13 residues. Germline loops: CDR1 MNHEY, CDR2 SMNVEV (reference sequence). Trimming removed 5 bases from V and 3 bases from J, with 11 bases in between. Original analysis: A classifier of distant metastasis in papillary thyroid cancer was built from CDR3 differences (across clinicopathological groups). TCRdb ran MiXCR on the PCR reads. These V and J calls originate from TCRdb's pipeline instead of the authors' own analysis. The sample has roughly 65,000 clones; 13% to 15% are singletons. At least ten counts were recorded for this clone. Antigen unknown.

Sequencing was carried out using blood. The receptor comes from a male donor with papillary thyroid cancer or a benign thyroid nodule (not recorded which). Some clones in this sample may be carry-over from other donors' samples. This chain joins TRBV27 and TRBJ2-7, with D possibly matching TRBD1 (6 bases). CDR3 DNA: TGTGCCAGCAGTCCCGGGACAAACTACGAGCAGTACGTC. This sequence encodes CASSPGTNYEQYV.